These 11 T cell receptor beta chains were sequenced from one sample in a study of naive and memory T cell subsets. Ligated cDNA underwent four rounds of PCR with nested alpha and beta constant region primers and SP2. TCRdb recomputed calls from the UMI-ligation and nested PCR reads with MiXCR, one row per CDR3 protein. This sample carries about 24,000 distinct CDR3 sequences, roughly 6% of them seen once, and the ten largest clones take around 6.4%. Specified treatment: skin biopsy from PPD injection site in Mantoux-positive individual. A UMI-containing oligonucleotide was joined by 3' ligation to the TCR cDNA template. Here the sequenced sample was skin, taken from a tuberculin skin test site. These TCRs come from an adult in good health.

Of note for this clonotype: A read error may be the cause here, since a much bigger clone is one base away. The chain recombines TRBV12-3 or TRBV12-4 with TRBJ1-5; TRBD1 agrees at 8 bases. V gave up 6 bases and J gave up 2 bases; unmatched junction bases: 3. The CDR3 totals 14 residues. DNA for the CDR3: TGTGCCAGCAGCCTGGACAGGGGCAATCAGCCCCAGCATTTT. The encoded protein is CASSLDRGNQPQHF.

In the case of this clonotype: This may be a read error: a much more frequent sequence differs by one nucleotide. The chain has TRBV6-2 or TRBV6-3 and TRBJ1-1; D possibly corresponds to TRBD1 (5 bases). The CDR3 covers 13 residues. Germline CDR1 and CDR2: MNHEY and SVGEGT. V was pared by 8 bases and J by 4 bases, with 14 bases between. The CDR3 nucleotides are TGTGCCAGCTGCCCAGGGTTGAGCACTGAAGCTTTCTTT. It is translated as CASCPGLSTEAFF.

The V gene is TRBV12-3 or TRBV12-4, the J gene TRBJ1-4; TRBD1 is a possible D gene (6 bases). Trimming cost V 7 bases and J 8 bases, with 20 bases left between them. This CDR3 comprises 15 residues. CDR3 sequence (DNA): TGTGCCAGCAAGTCCCCGGACAGCCCGGCGGAAAAACTGTTTTTT. Translating it yields CASKSPDSPAEKLFF.

This clonotype has a count of ten or more. The chain couples TRBV6-1 to TRBJ2-1, with TRBD1 as a possible D gene (5 bases). V was cut by 5 bases and J by 2 bases, with 22 bases left in between. Germline V CDR1 and CDR2: MNHNS, SASEGT. The CDR3 extends over 18 amino acids. For the CDR3, the DNA is TGTGCCAGCAGTTGGGGCTTGGTCGTCCCGGGCCCCTACAATGAGCAGTTCTTC. It codes for CASSWGLVVPGPYNEQFF.

The table lists this clonotype with many counts. The V gene is TRBV6-2 or TRBV6-3, the J gene TRBJ2-7; the D gene is possibly TRBD2 (5 bases). Trimming took off 2 bases at V and 6 bases at J, with 11 bases between the two ends. The CDR3 runs 13 residues. Germline V gene sequence: CDR1 MNHEY, CDR2 SVGEGT. This CDR3 is CASSYPGLAEQYF. In nucleotides, the CDR3 is TGTGCCAGCAGTTACCCCGGACTCGCCGAGCAGTACTTC.

In its sample, this clonotype was seen many times. The rearrangement links TRBV10-3 to TRBJ1-1; 9 bases agree with TRBD1. The CDR3 is made up of 13 amino acids. CDR1 and CDR2 (germline): ENHRY, SYGVKD. V lost 11 bases and J lost 3; bases outside the gene matches: 7. CDR3 residues: CAVQGAQDTEAFF. The CDR3 region has the DNA TGTGCCGTACAGGGGGCGCAGGACACTGAAGCTTTCTTT.

By sample fraction, this clonotype is medium-sized. The CDR3 spells CASSLDSQGRQTQYF. In DNA form, the CDR3 reads TGTGCCAGCAGCTTAGATTCACAGGGGAGGCAGACCCAGTACTTC. This chain links TRBV7-6 with TRBJ2-5, with D perhaps matching TRBD1 (7 bases). The CDR3 has 15 residues. Deletions cut 1 base from V and 6 bases from J, with 15 bases between. CDR1 SGHVS and CDR2 FNYEAQ come from the germline V gene. Complete variable domain (other parts from reference TRBV7-6 and TRBJ2-5): GAGVSQSPRYKVTKRGQDVALRCDPISGHVSLYWYRQALGQGPEFLTYFNYEAQQDKSGLPNDRFSAERPEGSISTLTIQRTEQRDSAMYRCASSLDSQGRQTQYFGPGTRLLVL.

Sample share makes this clonotype medium-sized (0.01 to 0.1%). J is TRBJ1-2 and V is TRBV7-2; tentatively, D is TRBD1 (5 bases). Germline V gene sequence: CDR1 SGHTA, CDR2 FQGNSA. V gave up 1 base and J gave up 8 bases, with 17 bases separating them. The length of the CDR3 is 15 residues. CDR3 region: CASSLDIGGARGYTF. CDR3 nucleotide sequence: TGTGCCAGCAGCTTAGATATAGGAGGGGCGCGGGGCTACACCTTC.

To note about this clonotype: This may arise from a read error, as a much more abundant clone is one base away. The CDR3 ends on some other residue instead of the conserved phenylalanine or tryptophan, so this is likely a read error. This rearrangement joins TRBV9 to TRBJ2-1; 10 bases line up with TRBD2. The length of the CDR3 is 16 residues. Germline lookup yields CDR1 SGDLS and CDR2 YYNGEE. J lost 4 bases, V lost 0 bases, and 4 bases had no gene match. CDR3 in DNA: TGTGCCAGCAGCGTAGAGGCTAGCGGGGGATACAATGAGCAGTTCCTC. Translating it yields CASSVEASGGYNEQFL.

By share of the sample, this clonotype is medium-sized. The chain carries TRBV5-5 and TRBJ2-3; 7 bases match TRBD2. The CDR3 has 16 amino acids. Germline values: CDR1 SGHKS, CDR2 YYEKEE (reference sequence). The trim removed 1 base at V and 5 bases at J, leaving 10 bases unmatched. CDR3 sequence (DNA): TGTGCCAGCAGCTTGAAGCTAGCGGCTATCCAAGATACGCAGTATTTT. Its protein is CASSLKLAAIQDTQYF.

The chain couples TRBV7-2 to TRBJ2-5, with TRBD2 identical over 14 bases. With 5 bases clipped from V and 1 base from J, the junction kept 3 bases outside the gene matches. CDR3 length: 16 residues. CDR1 and CDR2 from the germline V gene are SGHTA and FQGNSA. The CDR3 nucleotides read TGTGCCAGCAGCCTAGGACTAGCGGGGGGCCAAGAGACCCAGTACTTC. Protein sequence: CASSLGLAGGQETQYF.